This T cell receptor beta chain was profiled in a study of T cell responses to AZD1222 COVID-19 vaccine (dated by TCRdb to 2020 to 2023). Context from the whole study: A total of approximately 250 trial participants underwent TCR sequencing, of whom around 210 had received two doses of AZD1222 and about 25 had received two doses of the MenACWY control vaccine. Enrollment into the trials was organized by age into subgroups of 18-55, 56-69 and 70-plus years, and those subgroups contained roughly 150, 30 and 60 TCR-sequenced participants, respectively. General findings and caveats noted by the study authors: Spike-specific TCR breadth and depth rose significantly after two AZD1222 doses compared with day 0 and with MenACWY recipients. The 56-69-year group was small, and its depth increase did not reach significance, likely because of low power. Nearly half of unique spike-specific TCRs reportedly recognized epitopes outside regions mutated in the B.1.351 and B.1.1.7 variants. Only five to seven AZD1222 recipients were SARS-CoV-2 seropositive at baseline, limiting conclusions about previously exposed vaccinees. The vaccine-associated CD4 TCRs covered the entire spike protein, and the dominant responses fell in regions 160-218 and 743-854. Most participants were white British and females outnumbered males, and the authors suggested that clonal diversity may have been underestimated. Because no day 14 peak-response samples were available, the repertoires could be characterized only after the peak T cell response.

CDR1 SGHRS and CDR2 YFSETQ are derived from the germline V gene. Compared with germline, V lacks 1 base and J lacks 8 bases; bases without a gene match: 14. The CDR3 goes from the cysteine to the phenylalanine over 16 residues. The only DNA kept is the CDR3, 48 bases in frame from the first base. The time point label, read with the paper, signifies: about 28 days (+/-7) after the second vaccine dose. AZD1222 recipients whose second dose came at about 4 weeks and those whose second dose came at about 12 weeks were combined into one group, since spike-specific TCR depth and breadth did not differ between the two schedules. Vaccinee samples were obtained from the UK trials COV001 and COV002, which included a single-blind randomized controlled phase 2/3 trial of AZD1222 (ChAdOx1 nCoV-19) in healthy adults. For TCRbeta chain sequencing, PBMC samples were collected from trial participants at day 0 and at day 28 after the second dose.

Comment on this clone: The clone's antigen remains unknown. It has no much larger one-base neighbor in the sample; base qualities were not kept.

The CDR3 regions of human TCRbeta chains were analyzed by immunosequencing. Turning to the authors' computational methods: Repertoire TCRs were matched against a reference library of SARS-CoV-2-specific TCRs generated with the MIRA antigen-specificity platform. Breadth meant the fraction of unique TCRs that were SARS-CoV-2-associated, whereas depth meant the fraction of total T cells that were SARS-CoV-2-associated. Using the MIRA data, every spike-specific TCR was mapped to the spike region that the TCR reacted to and assigned to either a CD4 or a CD8 class. Log10-transformed breadth and depth values were compared by one-way ANOVA with Sidak's multiple comparisons tests. TCRdb retrieved this table from immuneACCESS and kept in-frame rearrangements only. Not all clones are present; in checked studies, unresolved V genes account for under half, and no reason is known for the remainder. The DNA was the basis for D and trimming; V, J and clone size are from that table. Recorded for this sample are 90,000 to 150,000 clones; 86% of them occurred a single time. 17% of the sample lies in the top ten.

The input for sequencing was peripheral blood, taken 28 days after the second AZD1222 dose. The clonotype was recovered from an adult who received the AZD1222 COVID-19 vaccine. This receptor chain uses TRBV5-1 and TRBJ1-1; 7 bases in the junction line up with TRBD1. The CDR3 corresponds to CASSLRKYEDRSEAFF. The nucleotides are TGCGCCAGCAGCTTGAGGAAATACGAGGACAGGTCGGAAGCTTTCTTT.